Sequencing of this TCR beta chain was carried out in a study of cytomegalovirus exposure and HLA in healthy donors. Researchers ran the PCR with 60 Vbeta and 13 Jbeta primers. Measured with immunoSEQ multiplex PCR; TCRdb has only the in-frame clones, and not every one. The repertoire holds more than 120,000 clones, with 75% to 85% as singletons. General study points: An analysis that came later showed most CMV-associated TCR beta chains appearing HLA-restricted.

The CDR3 totals 13 residues. CDR1 and CDR2 from the germline V gene are WSHSY and SAAADI. Trimming took 5 bases from V and 4 from J; bases not matched to a gene: 2. On this clone: The antigen is unknown.

The gene calls are TRBV10-2 and TRBJ2-5; 9 bases are shared with TRBD2. Sequenced input: PBMCs. This receptor was identified in a woman aged 40 to 55 in good health and CMV-seropositive. CDR3 sequence: CASSRLAVETQYF. CDR3 bases: TGCGCCAGCAGTCGACTAGCGGTAGAGACCCAGTACTTC.